This T cell receptor beta chain was sequenced in a study of CD8 T cells in Susac syndrome. Random hexamers served to reverse transcribe roughly 0.5 to 1 ug RNA. Multiplex PCR with immunoSEQ amplified the TCR beta CDR3 across 54 Vbeta and 13 Jbeta. TCRdb called the immunoSEQ multiplex PCR reads again in MiXCR, with one record for every CDR3 protein. The sample yields about 130,000 distinct CDR3 sequences, about 94% seen once. CDR3 length: 14 residues. The germline V and J ends were trimmed by 5 bases and 1 base, with 11 bases remaining between them. Per germline, CDR1 SGHTA and CDR2 FQGTGA. CD8+ and CD4+ T cells taken from blood had their TCR beta sequenced. Control patients had untreated stable or active relapsing-remitting multiple sclerosis by revised McDonald criteria. Negative isolation was used for CD8+ and CD4+ T cells, and FACS enrichment was applied to TEMRA cells.

The sample taken for sequencing was CD4+ T cells from PBMCs. The J gene is TRBJ2-5, the V gene TRBV7-3; D is perhaps TRBD2 (6 bases). The receptor was derived from a human donor with multiple sclerosis. The CDR3 DNA follows: TGTGCCAGCAGCCCAGGGACTGGCCAAGAGACCCAGTACTTC. Its protein is CASSPGTGQETQYF.